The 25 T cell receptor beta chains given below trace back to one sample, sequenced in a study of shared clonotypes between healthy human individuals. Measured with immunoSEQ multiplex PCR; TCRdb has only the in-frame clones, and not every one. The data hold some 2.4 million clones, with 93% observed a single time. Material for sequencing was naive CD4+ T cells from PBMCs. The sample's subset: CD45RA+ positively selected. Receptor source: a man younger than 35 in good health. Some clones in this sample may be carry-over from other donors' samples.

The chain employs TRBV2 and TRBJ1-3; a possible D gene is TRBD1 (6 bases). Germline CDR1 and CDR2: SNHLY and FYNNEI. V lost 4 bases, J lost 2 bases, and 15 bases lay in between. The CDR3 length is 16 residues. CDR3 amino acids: CASSARGDRTGNTIYF. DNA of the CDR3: TGTGCCAGCAGTGCTAGGGGGGACCGAACTGGAAACACCATATATTTT.

CDR3 in DNA: TGTGCCAGCAGTTTCCCCCTCAGGGGGACCTACGAGCAGTACTTC. This gives the protein CASSFPLRGTYEQYF. The chain combines TRBV28 with TRBJ2-7, with 7 nucleotides matching TRBD1. This CDR3 spans 15 amino acids. Germline lookup yields CDR1 MDHEN and CDR2 SYDVKM. V shed 3 bases, J shed 2 bases, and the junction held 7 bases outside the gene matches. Full variable domain (rest looked up from reference TRBV28 and TRBJ2-7): DVKVTQSSRYLVKRTGEKVFLECVQDMDHENMFWYRQDPGLGLRLIYFSYDVKMKEKGDIPEGYSVSREKKERFSLILESASTNQTSMYLCASSFPLRGTYEQYFGPGTRLTVT.

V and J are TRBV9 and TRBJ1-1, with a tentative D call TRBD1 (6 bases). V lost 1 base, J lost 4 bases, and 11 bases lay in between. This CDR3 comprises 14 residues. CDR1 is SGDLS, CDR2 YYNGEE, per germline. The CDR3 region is CASSVSGVSTEAFF. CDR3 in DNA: TGTGCCAGCAGCGTATCAGGGGTGAGCACTGAAGCTTTCTTT. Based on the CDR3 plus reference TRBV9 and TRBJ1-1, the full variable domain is DSGVTQTPKHLITATGQRVTLRCSPRSGDLSVYWYQQSLDQGLQFLIQYYNGEERAKGNILERFSAQQFPDLHSELNLSSLELGDSALYFCASSVSGVSTEAFFGQGTRLTVV.

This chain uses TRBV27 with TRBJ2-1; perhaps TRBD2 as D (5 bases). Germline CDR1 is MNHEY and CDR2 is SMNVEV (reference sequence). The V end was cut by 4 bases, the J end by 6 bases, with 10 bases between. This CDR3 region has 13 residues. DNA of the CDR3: TGTGCCAGCAGTTCGCGGGCAGTCAATGAGCAGTTCTTC. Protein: CASSSRAVNEQFF.

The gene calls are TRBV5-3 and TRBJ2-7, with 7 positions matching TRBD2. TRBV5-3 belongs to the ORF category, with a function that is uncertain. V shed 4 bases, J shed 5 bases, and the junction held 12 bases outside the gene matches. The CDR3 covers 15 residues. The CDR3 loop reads CARSPDVAGAHEQYF. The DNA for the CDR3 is TGTGCCAGAAGCCCCGACGTGGCGGGAGCCCACGAGCAGTACTTC.

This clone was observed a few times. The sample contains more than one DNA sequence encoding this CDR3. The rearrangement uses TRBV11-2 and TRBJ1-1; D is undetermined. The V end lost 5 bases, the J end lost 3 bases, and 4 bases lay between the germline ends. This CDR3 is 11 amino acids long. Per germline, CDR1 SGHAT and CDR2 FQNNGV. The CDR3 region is CASSLHTEAFF. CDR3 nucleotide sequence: TGTGCCAGCAGCCTCCACACTGAAGCTTTCTTT.

The CDR3 nucleotides are TGTGCCATCAGTGAGTCCCCCTTACCGGGACCCTGGAATCAGCCCCAGCATTTT. As protein: CAISESPLPGPWNQPQHF. This chain connects TRBV10-3 to TRBJ1-5, with TRBD1 as a possible D gene (5 bases). The CDR3 spans 18 residues. Trimming cost V 0 bases and J 4 bases, with 19 bases left between them. Germline V gives CDR1 ENHRY, CDR2 SYGVKD.

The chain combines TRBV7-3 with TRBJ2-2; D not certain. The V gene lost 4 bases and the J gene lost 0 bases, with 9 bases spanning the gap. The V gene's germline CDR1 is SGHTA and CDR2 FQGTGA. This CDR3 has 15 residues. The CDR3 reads CASSSRRTNTGELFF. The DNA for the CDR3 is TGTGCCAGCAGCTCCCGCAGGACGAACACCGGGGAGCTGTTTTTT. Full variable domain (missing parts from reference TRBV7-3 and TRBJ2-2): GAGVSQTPSNKVTEKGKYVELRCDPISGHTALYWYRQSLGQGPEFLIYFQGTGAADDSGLPNDRFFAVRPEGSVSTLKIQRTERGDSAVYLCASSSRRTNTGELFFGEGSRLTVL.

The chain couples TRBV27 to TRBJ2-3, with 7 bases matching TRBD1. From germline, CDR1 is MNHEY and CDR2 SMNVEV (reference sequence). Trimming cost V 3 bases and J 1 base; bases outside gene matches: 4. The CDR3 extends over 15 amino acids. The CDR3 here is CASSFQGVRTDTQYF. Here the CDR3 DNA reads TGTGCCAGCAGTTTCCAGGGGGTACGCACAGATACGCAGTATTTT.

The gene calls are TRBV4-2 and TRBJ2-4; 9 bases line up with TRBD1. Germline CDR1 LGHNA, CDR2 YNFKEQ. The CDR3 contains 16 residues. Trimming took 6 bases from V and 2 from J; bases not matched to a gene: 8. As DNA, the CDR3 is TGTGCCAGCAGTCCCTTACAGGGGGCATCCAAAAACATTCAGTACTTC. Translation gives CASSPLQGASKNIQYF.

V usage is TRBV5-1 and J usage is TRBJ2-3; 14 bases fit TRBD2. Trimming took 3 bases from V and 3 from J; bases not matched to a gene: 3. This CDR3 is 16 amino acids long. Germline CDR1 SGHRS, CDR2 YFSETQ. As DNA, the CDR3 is TGCGCCAGCAGCTGGGGGACTAGCGGGAGTACAGATACGCAGTATTTT. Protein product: CASSWGTSGSTDTQYF. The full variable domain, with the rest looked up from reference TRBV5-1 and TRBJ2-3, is KAGVTQTPRYLIKTRGQQVTLSCSPISGHRSVSWYQQTPGQGLQFLFEYFSETQRNKGNFPGRFSGRQFSNSRSEMNVSTLELGDSALYLCASSWGTSGSTDTQYFGPGTRLTVL.

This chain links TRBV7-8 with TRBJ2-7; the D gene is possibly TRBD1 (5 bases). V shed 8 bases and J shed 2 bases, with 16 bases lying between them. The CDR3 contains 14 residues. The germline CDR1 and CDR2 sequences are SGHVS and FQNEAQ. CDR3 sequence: CASDPGNSPYEQYF. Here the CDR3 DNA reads TGTGCCAGCGACCCAGGGAACAGTCCCTACGAGCAGTACTTC.

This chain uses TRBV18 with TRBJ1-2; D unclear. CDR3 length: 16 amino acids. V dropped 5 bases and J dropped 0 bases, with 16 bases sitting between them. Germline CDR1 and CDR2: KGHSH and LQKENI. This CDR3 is CASSLLALPANYGYTF. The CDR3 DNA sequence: TGTGCCAGCTCATTGTTGGCTCTTCCAGCTAACTATGGCTACACCTTC.

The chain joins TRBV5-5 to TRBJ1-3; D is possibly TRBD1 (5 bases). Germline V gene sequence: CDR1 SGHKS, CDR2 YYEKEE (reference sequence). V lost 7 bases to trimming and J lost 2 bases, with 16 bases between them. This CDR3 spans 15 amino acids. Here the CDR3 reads CASCDRVRTGNTIYF. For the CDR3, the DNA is TGTGCCAGCTGCGACAGAGTTAGGACTGGAAACACCATATATTTT.

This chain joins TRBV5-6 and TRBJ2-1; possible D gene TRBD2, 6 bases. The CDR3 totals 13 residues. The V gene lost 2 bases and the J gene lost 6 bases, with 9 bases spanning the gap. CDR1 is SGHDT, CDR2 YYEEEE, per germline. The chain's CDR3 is CASSFAGSNEQFF. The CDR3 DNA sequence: TGTGCCAGCAGCTTCGCGGGGTCCAATGAGCAGTTCTTC. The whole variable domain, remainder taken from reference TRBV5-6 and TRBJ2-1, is DAGVTQSPTHLIKTRGQQVTLRCSPKSGHDTVSWYQQALGQGPQFIFQYYEEEERQRGNFPDRFSGHQFPNYSSELNVNALLLGDSALYLCASSFAGSNEQFFGPGTRLTVL.

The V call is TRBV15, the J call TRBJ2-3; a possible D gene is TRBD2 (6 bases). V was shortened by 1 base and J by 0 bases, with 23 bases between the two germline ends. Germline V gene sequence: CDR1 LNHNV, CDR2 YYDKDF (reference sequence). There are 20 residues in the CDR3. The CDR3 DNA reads TGTGCCACCAGCAGAGTCATGTGGCTAGGAGGGCCCTCGAGCACAGATACGCAGTATTTT. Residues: CATSRVMWLGGPSSTDTQYF.

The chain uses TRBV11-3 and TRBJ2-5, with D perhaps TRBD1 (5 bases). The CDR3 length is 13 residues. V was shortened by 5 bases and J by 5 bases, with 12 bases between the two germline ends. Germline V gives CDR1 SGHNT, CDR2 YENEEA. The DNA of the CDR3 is TGTGCCAGCAGCCCCCCAGGGTCGGAGACCCAGTACTTC. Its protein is CASSPPGSETQYF.

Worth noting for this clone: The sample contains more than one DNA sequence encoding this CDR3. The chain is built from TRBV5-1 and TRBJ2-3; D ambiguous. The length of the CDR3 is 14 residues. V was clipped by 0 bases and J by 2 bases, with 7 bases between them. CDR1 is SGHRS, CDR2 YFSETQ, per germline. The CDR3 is CASSLAQDTDTQYF. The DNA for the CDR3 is TGCGCCAGCAGCTTGGCCCAGGACACAGATACGCAGTATTTT.

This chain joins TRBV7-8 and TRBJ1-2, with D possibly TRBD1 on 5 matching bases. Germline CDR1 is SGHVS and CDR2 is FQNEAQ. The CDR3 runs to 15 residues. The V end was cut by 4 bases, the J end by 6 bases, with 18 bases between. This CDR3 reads CASSSPTRGFDGYTF. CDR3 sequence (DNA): TGTGCCAGCAGCTCCCCCACCCGGGGGTTTGATGGCTACACCTTC.

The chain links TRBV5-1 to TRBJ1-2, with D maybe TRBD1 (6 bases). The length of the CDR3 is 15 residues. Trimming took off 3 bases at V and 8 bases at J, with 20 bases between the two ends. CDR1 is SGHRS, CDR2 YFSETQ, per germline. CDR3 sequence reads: CASSSRLGAARGYTF. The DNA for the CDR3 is TGCGCCAGCAGCTCGAGACTGGGGGCAGCGAGGGGCTACACCTTC.

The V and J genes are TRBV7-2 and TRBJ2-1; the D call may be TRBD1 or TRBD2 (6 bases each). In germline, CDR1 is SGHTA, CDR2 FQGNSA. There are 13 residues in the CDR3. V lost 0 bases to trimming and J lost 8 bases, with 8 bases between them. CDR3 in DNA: TGTGCCAGCAGCTTAGCTCGGGGGCATGAGCAGTTCTTC. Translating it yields CASSLARGHEQFF.

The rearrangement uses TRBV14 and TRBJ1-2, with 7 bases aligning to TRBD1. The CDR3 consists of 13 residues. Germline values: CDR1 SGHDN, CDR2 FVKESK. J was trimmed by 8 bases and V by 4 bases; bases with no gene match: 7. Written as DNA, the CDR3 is TGTGCCAGCAGCCTACGACAGGGACGCGGCTACACCTTC. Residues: CASSLRQGRGYTF. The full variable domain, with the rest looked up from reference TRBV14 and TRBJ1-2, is EAGVTQFPSHSVIEKGQTVTLRCDPISGHDNLYWYRRVMGKEIKFLLHFVKESKQDESGMPNNRFLAERTGGTYSTLKVQPAELEDSGVYFCASSLRQGRGYTFGSGTRLTVV.

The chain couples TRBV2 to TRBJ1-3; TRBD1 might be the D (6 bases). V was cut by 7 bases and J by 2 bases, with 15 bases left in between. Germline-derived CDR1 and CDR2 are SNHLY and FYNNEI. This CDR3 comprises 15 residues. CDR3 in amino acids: CASIHLPGAGNTIYF. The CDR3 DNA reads TGTGCCAGCATTCACCTCCCAGGGGCTGGAAACACCATATATTTT.

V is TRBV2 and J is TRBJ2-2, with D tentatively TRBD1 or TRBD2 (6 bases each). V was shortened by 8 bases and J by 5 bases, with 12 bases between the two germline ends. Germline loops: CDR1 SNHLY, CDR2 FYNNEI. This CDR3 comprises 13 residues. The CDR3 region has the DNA TGTGCCAGCGGATGGGGGGCAACCGGGGAGCTGTTTTTT. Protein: CASGWGATGELFF.

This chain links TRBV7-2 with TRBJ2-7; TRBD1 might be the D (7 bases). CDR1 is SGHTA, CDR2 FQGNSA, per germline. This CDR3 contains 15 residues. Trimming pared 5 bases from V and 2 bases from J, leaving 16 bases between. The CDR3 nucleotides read TGTGCCAGCAGCCTCCGAGGGGGGACAGCCTACGAGCAGTACTTC. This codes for CASSLRGGTAYEQYF.